This TCR beta chain is drawn from a study of cytomegalovirus exposure and HLA in healthy donors. For this clone: Its antigen is still unknown.

Study outcomes and limitations: Earlier analysis yielded a pattern in which most TCR beta V segments were productive about 90% or about 30% of the time. Most subjects had HLA-A and HLA-B alleles reportedly predicted accurately by TCR beta sequences.

The PCR contained 60 Vbeta and 13 Jbeta primers. Clones were read by immunoSEQ multiplex PCR, and TCRdb kept only the in-frame ones, dropping some. The table for this sample gives about 33,000 clones. This clonotype was obtained from a woman aged 35 to 49 in good health and CMV-seropositive. The sequenced sample was PBMCs.

The chain's CDR3 is CASSQGPGLAGGSSYEQYF. The CDR3 DNA sequence: TGTGCCAGCAGCCAGGGACCGGGACTAGCGGGAGGGAGCTCCTACGAGCAGTACTTC. The rearrangement links TRBV28 to TRBJ2-7; TRBD2 aligns across 16 bases. The CDR3 totals 19 residues. The ends lost 6 bases at V and 0 bases at J; junction bases unmatched: 11. CDR1 is MDHEN, CDR2 SYDVKM, per germline.